The 6 T cell receptor beta chains below all came from one sample that was sequenced in a study of human T cells and chemical hapten exposure. TCRdb re-analysed the RACE reads in MiXCR, keeping a single row per CDR3 protein. The data show about 360,000 distinct CDR3 sequences, about 7% seen once. Time point reported: patch test 1, 2 weeks after DPC sensitization. Treatment: therapeutic diphenylcyclopropenone sensitization with weekly scalp DPC. The sequenced sample was whole blood, obtained in connection with sensitization to the hapten diphenylcyclopropenone (DPC). The receptors shown here come from a woman under 30 with alopecia areata. Some clones in this sample may be carry-over from other donors' samples.

Ten or more counts support this clonotype. The V gene is TRBV2, the J gene TRBJ2-7; D perhaps matches TRBD2 (5 bases). Between the trimmed V and J ends, which lost 3 bases and 0 bases, there was a span of 9 bases. The V gene's germline CDR1 is SNHLY and CDR2 FYNNEI. The CDR3 sequence is 14 residues long. The CDR3 region has the DNA TGTGCCAGCAGTGATGAGCGGCGCTCCTACGAGCAGTACTTC. Residues: CASSDERRSYEQYF.

There are a few counts of this clonotype. The gene calls are TRBV3-1 and TRBJ1-4; 8 bases are a match to TRBD1. V dropped 5 bases and J dropped 2; count of bases not matched to a gene: 7. Germline V lookup: CDR1 LGHDT, CDR2 YNNKEL (reference sequence). The CDR3 is made up of 16 amino acids. The CDR3 sequence: CASSSSGTGTNEKLFF. CDR3 in DNA: TGTGCCAGCAGCTCCTCCGGGACAGGTACTAATGAAAAACTGTTTTTT.

This sequence joins TRBV5-6 and TRBJ2-5; D remains unclear. Deletions cut 3 bases from V and 5 bases from J, with 11 bases between. The CDR3 runs to 13 residues. Germline V gene lookup returns CDR1 SGHDT and CDR2 YYEEEE. The CDR3 DNA reads TGTGCCAGCAGCTCCTCACCCCATGAGACCCAGTACTTC. Amino acids: CASSSSPHETQYF.

This clonotype was counted between two and nine times. V usage is TRBV28 and J usage is TRBJ1-5; 7 bases agree with TRBD1. The trim removed 6 bases at V and 1 base at J, leaving 9 bases unmatched. CDR3 size: 16 residues. Germline CDR1 MDHEN, CDR2 SYDVKM. This chain's CDR3 is CASRPQGSGSNQPQHF. CDR3 bases: TGTGCCAGCAGGCCACAGGGGAGTGGGAGCAATCAGCCCCAGCATTTT.

This clonotype was detected ten times or more. This chain uses TRBV19 with TRBJ1-1; the D is unclear. V lost 3 bases, J lost 3 bases, and 8 bases lay in between. The CDR3 runs 13 residues. Germline loops: CDR1 LNHDA, CDR2 SQIVND (reference sequence). CDR3 loop: CASSILVDTEAFF. CDR3 nucleotides: TGTGCCAGTAGTATCTTAGTGGACACTGAAGCTTTCTTT.

This clonotype was picked up many times. V usage is TRBV28 and J usage is TRBJ1-2; D possibly corresponds to TRBD1 (5 bases). The CDR3 runs 14 residues. The V end was cut by 6 bases, the J end by 8 bases, with 19 bases between. Germline CDR1 reads MDHEN; CDR2 reads SYDVKM. Here the CDR3 reads CASSWRDSRRGYTF. The DNA for the CDR3 is TGTGCCAGCAGCTGGAGAGACAGCCGACGGGGCTACACCTTC.